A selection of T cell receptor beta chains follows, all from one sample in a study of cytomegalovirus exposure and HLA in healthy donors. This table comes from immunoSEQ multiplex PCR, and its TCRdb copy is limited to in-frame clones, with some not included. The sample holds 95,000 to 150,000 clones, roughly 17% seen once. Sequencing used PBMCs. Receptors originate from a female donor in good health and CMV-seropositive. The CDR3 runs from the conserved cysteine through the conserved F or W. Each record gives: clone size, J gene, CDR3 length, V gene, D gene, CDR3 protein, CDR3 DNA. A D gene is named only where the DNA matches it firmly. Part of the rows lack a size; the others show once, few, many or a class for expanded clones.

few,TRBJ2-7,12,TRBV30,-,CAWKDTSREQYF,TGTGCCTGGAAGGACACCTCTCGGGAGCAGTACTTC
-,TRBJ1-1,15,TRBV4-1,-,CASSQKSGRTTEAFF,TGCGCCAGCAGCCAAAAGTCTGGCAGAACCACTGAAGCTTTCTTT
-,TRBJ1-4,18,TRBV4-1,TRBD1,CASSQEVLGTGGNEKLFF,TGCGCCAGCAGCCAAGAGGTTTTGGGGACAGGGGGGAATGAAAAACTGTTTTTT
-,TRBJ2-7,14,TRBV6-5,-,CASSYGRGYYEQYF,TGTGCCAGCAGTTACGGGAGGGGGTACTACGAGCAGTACTTC
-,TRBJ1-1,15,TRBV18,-,CASSRLTGMNTEAFF,TGTGCCAGCTCACGCCTAACAGGGATGAACACTGAAGCTTTCTTT
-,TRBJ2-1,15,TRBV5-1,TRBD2,CASSPRLAGDNEQLF,TGCGCCAGCAGCCCACGACTAGCGGGGGACAATGAGCAGCTCTTC
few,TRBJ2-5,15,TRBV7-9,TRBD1,CASTLYGGQGTDQYF,TGTGCCAGCACCCTTTACGGTGGACAGGGTACGGACCAGTACTTC
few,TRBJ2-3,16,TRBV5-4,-,CASSPPVGRLTDTQYF,TGTGCCAGCAGCCCCCCAGTGGGGAGGCTCACAGATACGCAGTATTTT
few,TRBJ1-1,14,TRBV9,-,CASSVDRQNTEAFF,TGTGCCAGCAGCGTGGACAGACAGAACACTGAAGCTTTCTTT
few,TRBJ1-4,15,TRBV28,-,CASTPQGTTNEKLFF,TGTGCCAGCACCCCACAGGGTACAACTAATGAAAAACTGTTTTTT
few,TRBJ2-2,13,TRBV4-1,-,CASSQYFTGELFF,TGCGCCAGCAGCCAGTACTTCACCGGGGAGCTGTTTTTT
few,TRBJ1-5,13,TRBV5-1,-,CASSYSSNQPQHF,TGCGCCAGCAGCTACAGTTCGAATCAGCCCCAGCATTTT
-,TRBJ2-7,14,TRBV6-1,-,CASSGGLTGYEQYF,TGTGCCAGCAGTGGAGGTCTTACAGGGTACGAGCAGTACTTC
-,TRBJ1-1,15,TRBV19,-,CASSRGGNMNTEAFF,TGTGCCAGCAGCCGAGGGGGTAACATGAACACTGAAGCTTTCTTT
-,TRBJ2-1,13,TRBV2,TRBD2,CASSGLARNEQFF,TGTGCCAGCAGCGGACTAGCCCGCAATGAGCAGTTCTTC
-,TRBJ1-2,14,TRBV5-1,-,CASSLETPNYGYTF,TGCGCCAGCAGCTTGGAAACACCTAACTATGGCTACACCTTC
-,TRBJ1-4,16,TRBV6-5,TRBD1,CASSYGGTGNLEKLFF,TGTGCCAGCAGTTACGGCGGGACAGGGAATCTCGAAAAACTGTTTTTT